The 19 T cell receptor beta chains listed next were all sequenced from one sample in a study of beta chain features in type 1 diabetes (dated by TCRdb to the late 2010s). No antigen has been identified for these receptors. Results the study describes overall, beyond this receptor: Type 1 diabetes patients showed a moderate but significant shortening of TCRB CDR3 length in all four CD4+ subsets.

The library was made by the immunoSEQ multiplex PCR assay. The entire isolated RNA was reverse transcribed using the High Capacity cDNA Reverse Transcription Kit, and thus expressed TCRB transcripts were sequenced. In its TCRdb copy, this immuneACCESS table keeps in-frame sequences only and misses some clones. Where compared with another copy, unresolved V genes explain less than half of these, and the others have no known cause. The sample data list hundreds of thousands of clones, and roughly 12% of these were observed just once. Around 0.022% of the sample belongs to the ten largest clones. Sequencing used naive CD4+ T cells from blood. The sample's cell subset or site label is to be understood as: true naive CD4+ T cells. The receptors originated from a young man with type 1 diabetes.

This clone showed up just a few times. This chain's CDR3 is CASSSDRDRAEAFF. The CDR3 coding sequence is TGCGCCAGCAGCTCCGACAGGGATCGCGCTGAAGCTTTCTTT. The rearrangement uses TRBV5-1 and TRBJ1-1, with 7 positions matching TRBD1. The CDR3 is 14 residues long. Germline-derived CDR1 and CDR2 are SGHRS and YFSETQ. V gave up 3 bases and J gave up 6 bases; unmatched junction bases: 8.

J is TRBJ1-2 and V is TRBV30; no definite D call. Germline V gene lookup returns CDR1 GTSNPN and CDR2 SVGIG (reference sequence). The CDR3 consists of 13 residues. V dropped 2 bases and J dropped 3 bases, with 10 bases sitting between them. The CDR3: CAWSRESDYGYTF. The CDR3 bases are TGTGCCTGGAGTAGGGAATCCGACTATGGCTACACCTTC. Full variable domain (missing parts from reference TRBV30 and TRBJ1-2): SQTIHQWPATLVQPVGSPLSLECTVEGTSNPNLYWYRQAAGRGLQLLFYSVGIGQISSEVPQNLSASRPQDRQFILSSKKLLLSDSGFYLCAWSRESDYGYTFGSGTRLTVV.

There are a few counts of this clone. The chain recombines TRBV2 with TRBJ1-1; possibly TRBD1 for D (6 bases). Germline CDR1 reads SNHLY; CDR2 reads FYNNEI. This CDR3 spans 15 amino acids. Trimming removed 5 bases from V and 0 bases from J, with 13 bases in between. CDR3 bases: TGTGCCAGCAGTTCCGGGGGGCGGGTGAACACTGAAGCTTTCTTT. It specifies CASSSGGRVNTEAFF.

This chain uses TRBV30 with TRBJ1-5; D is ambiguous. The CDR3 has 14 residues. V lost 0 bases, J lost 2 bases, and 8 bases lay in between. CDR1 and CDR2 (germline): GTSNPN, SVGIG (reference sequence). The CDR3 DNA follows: TGTGCCTGGAGTGTTCCGAGGGGCAATCAGCCCCAGCATTTT. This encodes CAWSVPRGNQPQHF.

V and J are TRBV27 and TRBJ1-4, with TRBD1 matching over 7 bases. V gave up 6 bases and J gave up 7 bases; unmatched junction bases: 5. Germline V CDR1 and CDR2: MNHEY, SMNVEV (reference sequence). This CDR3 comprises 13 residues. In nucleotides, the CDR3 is TGTGCCAGCAGAGTACAGGGGAGTGAAAAACTGTTTTTT. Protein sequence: CASRVQGSEKLFF. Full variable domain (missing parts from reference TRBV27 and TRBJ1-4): EAQVTQNPRYLITVTGKKLTVTCSQNMNHEYMSWYRQDPGLGLRQIYYSMNVEVTDKGDVPEGYKVSRKEKRNFPLILESPSPNQTSLYFCASRVQGSEKLFFGSGTQLSVL.

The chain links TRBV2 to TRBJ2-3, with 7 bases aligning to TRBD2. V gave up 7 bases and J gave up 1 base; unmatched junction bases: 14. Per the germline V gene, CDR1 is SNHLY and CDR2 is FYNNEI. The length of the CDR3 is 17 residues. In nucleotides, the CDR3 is TGTGCCAGCACCTGGCGGGGGAGAGAAAGTGGCACAGATACGCAGTATTTT. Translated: CASTWRGRESGTDTQYF. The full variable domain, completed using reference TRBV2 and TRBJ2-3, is EPEVTQTPSHQVTQMGQEVILRCVPISNHLYFYWYRQILGQKVEFLVSFYNNEISEKSEIFDDQFSVERPDGSNFTLKIRSTKLEDSAMYFCASTWRGRESGTDTQYFGPGTRLTVL.

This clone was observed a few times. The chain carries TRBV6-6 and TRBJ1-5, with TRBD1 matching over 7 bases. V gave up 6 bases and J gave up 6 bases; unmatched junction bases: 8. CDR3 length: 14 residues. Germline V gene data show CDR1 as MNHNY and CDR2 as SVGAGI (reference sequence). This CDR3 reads CASRYTGESQPQHF. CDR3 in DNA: TGTGCCAGCAGGTATACAGGGGAAAGTCAGCCCCAGCATTTT.

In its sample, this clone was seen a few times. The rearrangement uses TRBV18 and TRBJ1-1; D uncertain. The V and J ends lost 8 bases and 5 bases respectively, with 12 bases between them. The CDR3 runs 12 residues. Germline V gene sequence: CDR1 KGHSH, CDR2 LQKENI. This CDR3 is CASLRSRTEAFF. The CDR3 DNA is TGTGCCAGCCTTCGCAGCCGAACTGAAGCTTTCTTT.

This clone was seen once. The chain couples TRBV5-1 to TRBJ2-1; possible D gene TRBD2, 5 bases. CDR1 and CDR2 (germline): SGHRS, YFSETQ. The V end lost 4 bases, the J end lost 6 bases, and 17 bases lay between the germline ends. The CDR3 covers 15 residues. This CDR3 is CASSPGEGMGNEQFF. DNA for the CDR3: TGCGCCAGCAGCCCCGGCGAGGGAATGGGCAATGAGCAGTTCTTC.

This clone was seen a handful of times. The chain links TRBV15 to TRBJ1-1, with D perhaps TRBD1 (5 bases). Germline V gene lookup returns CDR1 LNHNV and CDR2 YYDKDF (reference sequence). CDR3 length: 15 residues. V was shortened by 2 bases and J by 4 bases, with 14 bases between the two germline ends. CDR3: CATSRPLPGGTEAFF. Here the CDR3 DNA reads TGTGCCACCAGCAGACCTCTCCCCGGGGGCACTGAAGCTTTCTTT.

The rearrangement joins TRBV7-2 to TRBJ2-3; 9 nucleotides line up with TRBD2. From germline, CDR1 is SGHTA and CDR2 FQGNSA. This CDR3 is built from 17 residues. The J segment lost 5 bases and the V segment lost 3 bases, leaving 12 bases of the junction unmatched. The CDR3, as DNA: TGTGCCAGCAGCTTCCTAGCGGGGCTGGGTATTGGAGATACGCAGTATTTT. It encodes CASSFLAGLGIGDTQYF.

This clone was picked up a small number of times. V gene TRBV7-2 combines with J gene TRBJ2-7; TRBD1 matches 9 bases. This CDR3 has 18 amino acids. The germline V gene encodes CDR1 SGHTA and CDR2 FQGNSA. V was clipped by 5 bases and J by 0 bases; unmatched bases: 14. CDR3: CASSPLLGDRVSSYEQYF. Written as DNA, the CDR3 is TGTGCCAGCAGCCCGCTCCTAGGGGACAGGGTTTCCTCCTACGAGCAGTACTTC.

The CDR3 reads CAISGQGNPYEQYF. In nucleotides, the CDR3 is TGTGCCATCAGTGGTCAGGGTAACCCCTACGAGCAGTACTTC. This rearrangement joins TRBV10-3 to TRBJ2-7; D possibly corresponds to TRBD1 (5 bases). CDR3 length: 14 residues. Germline assignment: CDR1 ENHRY and CDR2 SYGVKD. V was cut by 4 bases and J by 2 bases, with 12 bases left in between.

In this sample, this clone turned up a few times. The CDR3 here is CASSRQGKGNTEAFF. The CDR3 nucleotides read TGTGCCAGCAGTCGCCAGGGTAAGGGGAACACTGAAGCTTTCTTT. The genes are TRBV6-5 and TRBJ1-1; the D gene is possibly TRBD1 (5 bases). This CDR3 spans 15 amino acids. CDR1 and CDR2 from the germline V gene are MNHEY and SVGAGI. V was clipped by 5 bases and J by 1 base, with 14 bases between them.

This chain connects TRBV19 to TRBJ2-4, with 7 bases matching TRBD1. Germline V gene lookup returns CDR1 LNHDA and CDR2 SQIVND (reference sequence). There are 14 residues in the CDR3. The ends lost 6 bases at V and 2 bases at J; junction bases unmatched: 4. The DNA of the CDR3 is TGTGCCAGTAGAGGGGGCGCCCCCAAAAACATTCAGTACTTC. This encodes CASRGGAPKNIQYF. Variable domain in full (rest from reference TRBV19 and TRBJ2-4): DGGITQSPKYLFRKEGQNVTLSCEQNLNHDAMYWYRQDPGQGLRLIYYSQIVNDFQKGDIAEGYSVSREKKESFPLTVTSAQKNPTAFYLCASRGGAPKNIQYFGAGTRLSVL.

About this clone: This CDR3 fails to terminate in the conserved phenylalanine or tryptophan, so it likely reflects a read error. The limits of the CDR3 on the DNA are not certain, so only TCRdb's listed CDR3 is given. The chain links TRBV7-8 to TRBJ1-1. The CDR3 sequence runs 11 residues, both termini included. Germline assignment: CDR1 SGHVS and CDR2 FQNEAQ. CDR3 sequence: CASSSSAGLLL.

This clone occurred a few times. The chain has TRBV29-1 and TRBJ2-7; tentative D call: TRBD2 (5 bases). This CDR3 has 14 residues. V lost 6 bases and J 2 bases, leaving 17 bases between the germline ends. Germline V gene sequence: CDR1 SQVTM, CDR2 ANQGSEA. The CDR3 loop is CSVYEWTDPYEQYF. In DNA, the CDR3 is TGCAGCGTCTACGAGTGGACTGACCCCTACGAGCAGTACTTC.

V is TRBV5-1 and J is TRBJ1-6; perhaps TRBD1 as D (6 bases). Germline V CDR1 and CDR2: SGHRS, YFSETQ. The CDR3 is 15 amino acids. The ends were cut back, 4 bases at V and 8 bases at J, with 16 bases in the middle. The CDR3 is CASSGSRTVDSPLHF. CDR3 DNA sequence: TGCGCCAGCAGCGGCAGCCGGACAGTAGATTCACCCCTCCACTTT.

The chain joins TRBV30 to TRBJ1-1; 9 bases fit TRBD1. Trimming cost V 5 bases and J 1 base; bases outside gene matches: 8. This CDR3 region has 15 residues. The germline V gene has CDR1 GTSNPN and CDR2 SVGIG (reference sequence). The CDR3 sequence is CAWRIGTGKNTEAFF. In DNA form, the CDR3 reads TGTGCCTGGCGAATAGGGACAGGGAAGAACACTGAAGCTTTCTTT.